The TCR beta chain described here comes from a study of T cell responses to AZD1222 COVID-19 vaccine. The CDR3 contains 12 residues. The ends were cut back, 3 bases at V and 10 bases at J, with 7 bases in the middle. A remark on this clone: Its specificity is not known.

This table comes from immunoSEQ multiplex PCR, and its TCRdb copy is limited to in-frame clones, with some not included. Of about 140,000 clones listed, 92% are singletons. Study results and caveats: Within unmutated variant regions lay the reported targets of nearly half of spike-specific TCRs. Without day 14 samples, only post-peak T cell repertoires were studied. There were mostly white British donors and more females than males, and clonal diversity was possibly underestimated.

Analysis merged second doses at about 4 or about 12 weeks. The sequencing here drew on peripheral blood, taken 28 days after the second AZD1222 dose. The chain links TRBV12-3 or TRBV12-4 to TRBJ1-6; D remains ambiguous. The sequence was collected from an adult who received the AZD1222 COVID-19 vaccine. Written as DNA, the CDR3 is TGTGCCAGCAGTTTCCGCGGCTCACCCCTCCACTTT. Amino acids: CASSFRGSPLHF.